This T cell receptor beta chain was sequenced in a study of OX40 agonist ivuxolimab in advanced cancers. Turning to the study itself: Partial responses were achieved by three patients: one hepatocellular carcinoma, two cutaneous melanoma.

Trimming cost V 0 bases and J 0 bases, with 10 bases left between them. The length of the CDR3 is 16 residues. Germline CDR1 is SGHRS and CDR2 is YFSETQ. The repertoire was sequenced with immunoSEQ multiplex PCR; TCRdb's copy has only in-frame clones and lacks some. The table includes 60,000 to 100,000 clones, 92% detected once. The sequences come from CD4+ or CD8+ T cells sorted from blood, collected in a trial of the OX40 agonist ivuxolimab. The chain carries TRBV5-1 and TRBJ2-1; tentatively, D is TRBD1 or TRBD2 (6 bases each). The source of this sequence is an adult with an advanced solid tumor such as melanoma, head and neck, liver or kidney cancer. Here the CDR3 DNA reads TGCGCCAGCAGCTTGGGAGGGGGGAGCTCCTACAATGAGCAGTTCTTC. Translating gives CASSLGGGSSYNEQFF. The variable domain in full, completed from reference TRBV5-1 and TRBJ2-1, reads KAGVTQTPRYLIKTRGQQVTLSCSPISGHRSVSWYQQTPGQGLQFLFEYFSETQRNKGNFPGRFSGRQFSNSRSEMNVSTLELGDSALYLCASSLGGGSSYNEQFFGPGTRLTVL.